The present entry profiles one T cell receptor (beta chain) with its context. The sample originates from a study of T cell responses to AZD1222 COVID-19 vaccine. TCRdb keeps only in-frame clones here, not all; method: immunoSEQ multiplex PCR. Of about 140,000 clones detected, approximately 93% appear once; the ten largest clones hold 0.75% to 1%. CDR1 is MNHEY and CDR2 is SMNVEV in the germline V gene (reference sequence). This CDR3 is 14 amino acids long. V was shortened by 1 base and J by 2 bases, with 7 bases between the two germline ends. The TCR comes from an adult in good health. The chain has TRBV27 and TRBJ2-3; possibly TRBD2 for D (6 bases). Sequences were derived from peripheral blood, sampled on day 0 of MenACWY control vaccination. Here the CDR3 reads CASSLWRDTDTQYF. The DNA for the CDR3 is TGTGCCAGCAGTTTATGGAGGGACACAGATACGCAGTATTTT.